What follows is one T cell receptor (beta chain) and its context. This clonotype has a handful of counts. The clone's antigen remains unknown. No clone much larger than this one lies a single base away; base qualities are absent. The sample originates from a study of T cells after yellow fever vaccination (dated by TCRdb to about 2019). Concerning the study at large: The SMART-Seq v4 Ultra Low Input RNA kit was used to prepare libraries from fractions with low cell numbers. To follow T-cell clones before and after primary and booster YFV17D yellow fever vaccination, bulk TCR alpha and beta repertoires were sequenced over time. Two healthy male donors, one aged 18 to 30 and one aged 30 to 39 years, were included in the cohort. Blood was collected at multiple timepoints before and after primary and secondary immunization, and bulk PBMC replicates and cell subsets were isolated.

TCR cDNA was synthesized by 5'RACE template switching, which introduced a universal primer site and unique molecular identifiers. cDNA synthesis was primed from both the TCR alpha and TCR beta constant segments. Two PCR steps were used to amplify libraries, with sample barcodes and sequencing adapters being added in the second step. Sequencing of libraries was done on Illumina HiSeq 2500 (2x100 bp) or NovaSeq (2x150 bp). Processing in the source paper ran as follows. MIGEC was used to demultiplex reads and collapse the reads into UMI consensus sequences, and MiXCR was used for V(D)J alignment. Clonotypes responding to the vaccine were identified with edgeR on replicate PBMC samples, with the criteria of FDR below 0.01 and a log2 fold change above 5 up to day 15. Each bulk clonotype received a CD4 or CD8 identity based on whether the sequenced CD4 or CD8 repertoire contained that clonotype at higher abundance. TCRdb passed the public sequencing reads through fastp at Q25 and MiXCR, retaining productive beta sequences. Each CDR3 protein appears once, grouped with its most common genes and DNA. These V and J calls rely on TCRdb rather than the paper's analysis. The sample includes around 400,000 distinct CDR3 sequences, with approximately 10% observed a single time. The leading ten clones occupy around 19% of the sample.

Here is what the overall study found, with its caveats: A small fraction of clonotypes showed up in both the CD4 and CD8 compartments, probably as a result of convergent recombination. FACS-sorted repertoires could contain abundant contaminating clonotypes from the bulk population, so computational filtering was required. The study included only two donors, which limits how far the findings can be generalized. Most clones expanded after primary vaccination (about 95% of CD4 and roughly 90% of CD8) were re-detected after the booster, suggesting that broad memory maintenance occurred. The secondary T-cell response was weaker than the primary response but faster, peaking on day 5 instead of day 15.

The treatment or condition label on this specimen signifies: live attenuated yellow fever vaccine strain. At each blood-draw timepoint, two biological replicates of bulk PBMCs were collected. PBMCs were isolated from peripheral blood using a standard Ficoll-Paque protocol. TriZol was used to extract RNA from bulk PBMCs, from CD4 and CD8 fractions, and from dextramer-positive and dextramer-negative fractions. V sheds 0 bases and J sheds 2 bases, leaving 13 bases between their ends. Taken from the germline V gene, the CDR1 and CDR2 loops are LGHNA and YSLEER. Measured from the cysteine to the phenylalanine, the CDR3 is 16 residues long. Of all the DNA, just the CDR3 is kept, 48 bases in frame from base 1.

The clonotype was recovered from a man aged 18 to 29 who received the YFV17D yellow fever vaccine. Sequencing was performed on PBMCs, taken on the day of the first yellow fever vaccination. The rearranged chain carries TRBV4-3 and TRBJ1-1; perhaps TRBD1 is the D gene, with 5 bases matching. The DNA sequence follows: TGCGCCAGCAGCCAAGACCCCGGGGGGGTAAACACTGAAGCTTTCTTT. Protein translation: CASSQDPGGVNTEAFF.